A single sample gave rise to the 17 T cell receptor beta chains below, sequenced in a study of CD8 T cells in ankylosing spondylitis. Overall study findings and caveats: What appeared characteristic of ankylosing spondylitis blood was a TCR beta motif of eight highly homologous variants.

Their cognate antigens are unknown. TCRdb re-called the 5' RACE reads with MiXCR, one entry per CDR3 protein. The table records around 94,000 distinct CDR3 sequences, about 9% of them present only once. Material: blood, either unsorted or a sorted T cell fraction (not recorded which). These receptors originate from a male donor with ankylosing spondylitis.

This clonotype has at least ten counts. The chain combines TRBV5-1 with TRBJ1-1, with D unresolved. This CDR3 is built from 14 residues. CDR1 is SGHRS, CDR2 YFSETQ, per germline. V lost 0 bases, J lost 6 bases, and 12 bases lay in between. CDR3 protein: CASSLVGRSPEAFF. For the CDR3, the DNA is TGCGCCAGCAGCTTGGTGGGGAGGTCTCCTGAAGCTTTCTTT. The full variable domain, with the rest looked up from reference TRBV5-1 and TRBJ1-1, is KAGVTQTPRYLIKTRGQQVTLSCSPISGHRSVSWYQQTPGQGLQFLFEYFSETQRNKGNFPGRFSGRQFSNSRSEMNVSTLELGDSALYLCASSLVGRSPEAFFGQGTRLTVV.

This clonotype was seen many times. The chain carries TRBV7-9 and TRBJ2-1; D unclear. The CDR3 extends over 14 amino acids. CDR1 and CDR2 (germline): SEHNR, FQNEAQ (reference sequence). Trimming pared 6 bases from V and 4 bases from J, leaving 13 bases between. CDR3 sequence: CASRARGPYNEQFF. The CDR3 region has the DNA TGTGCCAGCAGAGCCCGAGGCCCGTACAATGAGCAGTTCTTC.

By share of the sample, this clonotype is medium-sized. This chain joins TRBV20-1 and TRBJ1-1, with 8 bases that match TRBD1. The CDR3 is made up of 12 amino acids. V lost 2 bases to trimming and J lost 4 bases; unmatched junction nucleotides: 0. The germline gives CDR1 DFQATT, CDR2 SNEGSKA (reference sequence). The CDR3 here is CSARQGATEAFF. For the CDR3, the DNA is TGCAGTGCTAGACAGGGGGCCACTGAAGCTTTCTTT.

Only a few counts were recorded for this clonotype. The gene calls are TRBV7-8 and TRBJ1-2, with unresolved D. Germline CDR1 reads SGHVS; CDR2 reads FQNEAQ. Trimming stripped 4 bases from V and 2 bases from J, with 20 bases between. The CDR3 is 17 residues long. The CDR3 DNA reads as TGTGCCAGCAGCTCCGCATCCCAATGGAGGCAGAACTATGGCTACACCTTC. Translation: CASSSASQWRQNYGYTF.

In this sample, this clonotype turned up many times. The rearrangement joins TRBV27 to TRBJ2-7; weak D call: TRBD2 (6 bases). Germline lookup yields CDR1 MNHEY and CDR2 SMNVEV (reference sequence). The CDR3 covers 14 residues. V was shortened by 2 bases and J by 1 base, with 9 bases between the two germline ends. CDR3 loop: CASSLVSGSYEQYF. The DNA for the CDR3 is TGTGCCAGCAGTTTAGTTAGCGGTTCCTACGAGCAGTACTTC.

This clonotype was counted a few times. V and J are TRBV9 and TRBJ1-1; D remains unclear. Germline V gene sequence: CDR1 SGDLS, CDR2 YYNGEE. The CDR3 consists of 12 residues. V dropped 4 bases and J dropped 6 bases, with 10 bases sitting between them. CDR3 protein: CASSSSGSEAFF. The CDR3 DNA reads as TGTGCCAGCAGCTCGTCCGGGTCTGAAGCTTTCTTT.

This clonotype was counted only a few times. V and J are TRBV7-2 and TRBJ1-2, with D possibly matching TRBD1 (6 bases). The germline V gene has CDR1 SGHTA and CDR2 FQGNSA. V was trimmed by 2 bases and J by 8 bases, leaving 24 bases between them. The CDR3 extends over 17 amino acids. As DNA, the CDR3 is TGTGCCAGCAGCTTAAGGACAGATCCCGACCGAACCCAAGGCTACACCTTC. Residues: CASSLRTDPDRTQGYTF. Using reference TRBV7-2 and TRBJ1-2 for the parts outside the CDR3, the full variable domain is GAGVSQSPSNKVTEKGKDVELRCDPISGHTALYWYRQSLGQGLEFLIYFQGNSAPDKSGLPSDRFSAERTGGSVSTLTIQRTQQEDSAVYLCASSLRTDPDRTQGYTFGSGTRLTVV.

This clonotype was seen many times. The chain is built from TRBV4-2 and TRBJ2-7, with D perhaps matching TRBD1 or TRBD2 (5 bases each). V was pared by 0 bases and J by 1 base, with 10 bases between. The CDR3 has 15 amino acids. Germline V gene data show CDR1 as LGHNA and CDR2 as YNFKEQ. The CDR3 region is CASSQDWDGSYEQYF. The CDR3 DNA follows: TGTGCCAGCAGCCAAGATTGGGACGGGTCCTACGAGCAGTACTTC.

This clonotype has a count of ten or more. The chain recombines TRBV2 with TRBJ1-5; D gene uncertain. Between the trimmed V and J ends, which lost 3 bases and 0 bases, there was a span of 6 bases. The CDR3 is 14 amino acids. Looked up from germline, CDR1 is SNHLY and CDR2 is FYNNEI. The DNA of the CDR3 is TGTGCCAGCAGTGATTTCAGTAGCAATCAGCCCCAGCATTTT. This encodes CASSDFSSNQPQHF.

This clonotype was counted ten times or more. The chain has TRBV14 and TRBJ2-1, with D unclear. The CDR3 is 13 residues long. Trimming took off 1 base at V and 10 bases at J, with 11 bases between the two ends. The V gene's germline CDR1 is SGHDN and CDR2 FVKESK. CDR3 coding DNA: TGTGCCAGCAGCCAAGGAGGCCTAGGCGAGCAGTTCTTC. It encodes CASSQGGLGEQFF.

The V gene is TRBV10-3, the J gene TRBJ2-7; 7 bases agree with TRBD1. The CDR3 is 16 residues long. Germline trimming cut 1 base from V and 1 base from J; bases unmatched to any gene: 7. Germline V gene data show CDR1 as ENHRY and CDR2 as SYGVKD. In DNA, the CDR3 is TGTGCCATCAGTGAGTTACAGGGGAAACATTCCTACGAGCAGTACTTC. Residues: CAISELQGKHSYEQYF.

The CDR3 sequence: CASSSSLWAYNEQFF. In DNA form, the CDR3 reads TGTGCCAGTAGTTCCTCCCTATGGGCCTACAATGAGCAGTTCTTC. V usage is TRBV19 and J usage is TRBJ2-1; D is ambiguous. Trimming took 5 bases from V and 2 from J, leaving 13 bases between them. From germline, CDR1 is LNHDA and CDR2 SQIVND (reference sequence). The CDR3 runs to 15 residues.

For this clonotype: A much bigger clone sits one base away, suggesting this may be a read error. This chain uses TRBV27 with TRBJ2-3, with TRBD1 matching over 7 bases. This CDR3 spans 12 amino acids. Germline-derived CDR1 and CDR2 are MNHEY and SMNVEV (reference sequence). CDR3 sequence: CASSAGTDTQFF. The CDR3 DNA follows: TGTGCCAGCAGCGCCGGGACAGATACGCAGTTTTTT.

V is TRBV3-1 and J is TRBJ2-5; possibly TRBD1 or TRBD2 for D (5 bases each). Germline lookup yields CDR1 LGHDT and CDR2 YNNKEL (reference sequence). Deletions cut 5 bases from V and 5 bases from J, with 18 bases between. The CDR3 extends over 15 amino acids. DNA of the CDR3: TGTGCCAGCAGCTCCCATGGGGGAGTAGGGGAGACCCAGTACTTC. Translated: CASSSHGGVGETQYF.

The CDR3 coding sequence is TGTGCCAGCAGTGAACGGGACTCGAACACCGGGGAGCTGTTTTTT. Its translation: CASSERDSNTGELFF. J is TRBJ2-2 and V is TRBV25-1; a possible D gene is TRBD2 (6 bases). This CDR3 contains 15 residues. V was cut by 2 bases and J by 0 bases, with 7 bases left in between. CDR1 and CDR2 from the germline V gene are MGHDK and SYGVNS.

This clonotype was seen a few times. The CDR3 protein is CASSTNIRDRGLNTEAFF. The CDR3 region has the DNA TGTGCCAGTAGTACAAACATCCGGGACAGGGGTTTGAACACTGAAGCTTTCTTT. The chain has TRBV19 and TRBJ1-1; 10 bases align to TRBD1. V was clipped by 4 bases and J by 0 bases; unmatched bases: 11. CDR3 length: 18 amino acids. Germline CDR1 LNHDA, CDR2 SQIVND (reference sequence).

V and J are TRBV7-9 and TRBJ2-1; TRBD2 agrees at 11 bases. The CDR3 consists of 14 residues. Germline lookup yields CDR1 SEHNR and CDR2 FQNEAQ (reference sequence). Trimming at V came to 6 bases and at J to 12 bases, leaving 10 bases not matched to a gene. The CDR3 here is CASSGLAGVWVQFF. In DNA form, the CDR3 reads TGTGCCAGCAGTGGACTAGCGGGCGTGTGGGTGCAGTTCTTC.